This TCR beta chain emerged from a study of T cell changes during pregnancy in multiple sclerosis. The repertoire was sequenced with immunoSEQ multiplex PCR; TCRdb's copy has only in-frame clones and lacks some. Of roughly 75,000 clones detected, just over 90% appear once; the ten largest clones hold roughly 2.6%. V was pared by 5 bases and J by 13 bases, with 12 bases between. The length of the CDR3 is 12 residues. Germline V gives CDR1 MDHEN, CDR2 SYDVKM. This sequence was found in a female donor in good health, enrolled as a control in a pregnancy study. This chain joins TRBV28 and TRBJ1-6; possible D gene TRBD1, 5 bases. Sequences were derived from peripheral blood, sampled after pregnancy. The CDR3 region is CASSPGLGPLHF. Here the CDR3 DNA reads TGTGCCAGCAGTCCGGGACTAGGGCCCCTCCACTTT.